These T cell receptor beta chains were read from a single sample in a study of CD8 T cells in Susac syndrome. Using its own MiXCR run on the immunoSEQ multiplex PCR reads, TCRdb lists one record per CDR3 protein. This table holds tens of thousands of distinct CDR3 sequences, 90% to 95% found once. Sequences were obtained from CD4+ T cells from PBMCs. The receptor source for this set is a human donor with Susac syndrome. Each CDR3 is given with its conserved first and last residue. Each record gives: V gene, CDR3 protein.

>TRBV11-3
CASSFPGLGSNEQFF
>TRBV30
CAWSLQENTEAFF
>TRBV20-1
CSAGTSVFNEQFF
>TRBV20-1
CSDQNRGQVGGYTF
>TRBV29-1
CSVRTGRYEQYF
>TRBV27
CASSLSPGSLYEQYF
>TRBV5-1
CASSISTEYYHEQYF
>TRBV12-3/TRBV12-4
CASSLEGGYTF
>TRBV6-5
CASTRPGDNYGYTF
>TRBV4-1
CASSPLGGLQPQHF
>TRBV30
CAWRRGEASTDTQYF
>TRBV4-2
CASSQSIGTGRNEQYF